This T cell receptor beta chain was retrieved from a study of blood T cell repertoires in COVID-19. Across the study: T cells, B-cell-depleted T cells, or PBMCs supplied cDNA or gDNA.

V dropped 6 bases and J dropped 5; count of bases not matched to a gene: 5. The CDR3 covers 14 residues. The germline V gene has CDR1 SNHLY and CDR2 FYNNEI. As handled by the study authors: Reference gene primer amplification yielded estimated nucleated cell counts. Here immunoSEQ multiplex PCR was the method, and the copy in TCRdb shows in-frame clones only, minus some. D and trimming were read from the DNA, whereas the V and J calls and clone size are those reported in that table. This sample yields 250,000 to 300,000 clones, of which approximately 78% are seen a single time; approximately 5% belongs to the top ten.

This sequence was found in a man aged 35-49 years who had been exposed to COVID-19. The V gene is TRBV2, the J gene TRBJ2-2; 8 nucleotides line up with TRBD2. Input material: PBMCs or T cells enriched from blood (not recorded which). The DNA for the CDR3 is TGTGCCAGCAGGACCGGGACTAGGACCGGGGAGCTGTTTTTT. Translated: CASRTGTRTGELFF. The variable domain in full, with the rest retrieved from reference TRBV2 and TRBJ2-2, is EPEVTQTPSHQVTQMGQEVILRCVPISNHLYFYWYRQILGQKVEFLVSFYNNEISEKSEIFDDQFSVERPDGSNFTLKIRSTKLEDSAMYFCASRTGTRTGELFFGEGSRLTVL.